The 9 T cell receptor beta chains given below trace back to one sample, sequenced in a study of Ad26.COV2.S vaccination and SARS-CoV-2 variants. The treatment here: 15 to 20 received Ad26.COV2.S at low or high dose, single or two shots; 5 received placebo; per-sample allocation not given. Each sample was drawn 63 days after the first injection (of vaccine or placebo). Data came from immunoSEQ multiplex PCR; TCRdb stores just in-frame clones and leaves some out. The data hold about 680,000 clones, with about 90% observed a single time. This sample comprised peripheral blood, obtained in a trial of Ad26.COV2.S vaccine versus placebo. These TCRs come from a person between 18 and 65 years old who received the Ad26.COV2.S COVID-19 vaccine or a placebo.

This chain joins TRBV2 and TRBJ1-2; 8 bases agree with TRBD1. Germline values: CDR1 SNHLY, CDR2 FYNNEI. There are 13 residues in the CDR3. V dropped 10 bases and J dropped 4; count of bases not matched to a gene: 8. In nucleotides, the CDR3 is TGTGCCACCGGACAGGGAGGGGGCTATGGCTACACCTTC. The encoded protein is CATGQGGGYGYTF.

V gene TRBV6-6 combines with J gene TRBJ2-5; 8 bases are a match to TRBD2. Germline V gene lookup returns CDR1 MNHNY and CDR2 SVGAGI (reference sequence). This CDR3 contains 16 residues. The junction had 10 bases not matched to a gene; V was cut back by 2 bases and J by 5 bases. The CDR3 nucleotides are TGTGCCAGCAGTTACGCGGGGGGCCTAGCCGGGGAGACCCAGTACTTC. Amino acids: CASSYAGGLAGETQYF.

This clone was detected only once. The J gene is TRBJ2-7, the V gene TRBV25-1, with TRBD2 matching 14 bases. V lost 2 bases, J lost 9 bases, and 6 bases stayed unmatched. This CDR3 comprises 15 residues. CDR1 and CDR2 from the germline V gene are MGHDK and SYGVNS. In DNA form, the CDR3 reads TGTGCCAGCAGTGAACCGGGACTAGCGGGAGTTGTGCAGTACTTC. Translation gives CASSEPGLAGVVQYF.

The chain has TRBV5-1 and TRBJ2-2; perhaps TRBD1 as D (6 bases). The CDR3 covers 16 residues. V lost 2 bases, J lost 0 bases, and 11 bases lay in between. CDR1 is SGHRS, CDR2 YFSETQ, per germline. CDR3 in amino acids: CASSFTGTTNTGELFF. The CDR3 DNA follows: TGCGCCAGCAGCTTTACAGGGACAACGAACACCGGGGAGCTGTTTTTT.

The DNA for the CDR3 is TGTGCCAGCAGTCCCGGGACGGTACACGAGCAGTACTTC. Amino acid sequence: CASSPGTVHEQYF. The rearrangement links TRBV6-2 or TRBV6-3 to TRBJ2-7; D may be TRBD1 or TRBD2 (5 bases each). V was pared by 5 bases and J by 5 bases, with 13 bases between. CDR3 length: 13 amino acids. Germline assignment: CDR1 MNHEY and CDR2 SVGEGT.

The chain has TRBV6-6 and TRBJ2-3; D gene unclear. Between the trimmed V and J ends, which lost 2 bases and 4 bases, there was a span of 10 bases. The CDR3 consists of 14 residues. The V gene's germline CDR1 is MNHNY and CDR2 SVGAGI (reference sequence). The CDR3 spells CASSYGPIADTQYF. Here the CDR3 DNA reads TGTGCCAGCAGTTACGGACCAATCGCAGATACGCAGTATTTT.

The V call is TRBV27, the J call TRBJ2-7; 7 positions match TRBD2. V lost 1 base to trimming and J lost 2 bases; unmatched junction nucleotides: 17. Germline CDR1 MNHEY, CDR2 SMNVEV (reference sequence). This CDR3 has 19 residues. The CDR3 DNA reads as TGTGCCAGCAGTTTATTTACGCCGGGACTGCAAGCGGGGACCTACGAGCAGTACTTC. Translation: CASSLFTPGLQAGTYEQYF.

This chain uses TRBV7-9 with TRBJ2-7; D unclear. V was trimmed by 4 bases and J by 2 bases, leaving 12 bases between them. Germline CDR1 is SEHNR and CDR2 is FQNEAQ (reference sequence). The CDR3 totals 14 residues. Written as DNA, the CDR3 is TGTGCCAGCAGCTCGCCACTGGGCCCCTACGAGCAGTACTTC. Protein sequence: CASSSPLGPYEQYF.

The chain has TRBV19 and TRBJ2-7, with TRBD2 identical over 7 bases. Trimming at V came to 8 bases and at J to 3 bases, leaving 4 bases not matched to a gene. CDR1 is LNHDA and CDR2 is SQIVND in the germline V gene (reference sequence). CDR3 size: 12 residues. CDR3 sequence reads: CASGLGDYEQYF. The CDR3 bases are TGTGCCAGTGGACTAGGAGACTACGAGCAGTACTTC.